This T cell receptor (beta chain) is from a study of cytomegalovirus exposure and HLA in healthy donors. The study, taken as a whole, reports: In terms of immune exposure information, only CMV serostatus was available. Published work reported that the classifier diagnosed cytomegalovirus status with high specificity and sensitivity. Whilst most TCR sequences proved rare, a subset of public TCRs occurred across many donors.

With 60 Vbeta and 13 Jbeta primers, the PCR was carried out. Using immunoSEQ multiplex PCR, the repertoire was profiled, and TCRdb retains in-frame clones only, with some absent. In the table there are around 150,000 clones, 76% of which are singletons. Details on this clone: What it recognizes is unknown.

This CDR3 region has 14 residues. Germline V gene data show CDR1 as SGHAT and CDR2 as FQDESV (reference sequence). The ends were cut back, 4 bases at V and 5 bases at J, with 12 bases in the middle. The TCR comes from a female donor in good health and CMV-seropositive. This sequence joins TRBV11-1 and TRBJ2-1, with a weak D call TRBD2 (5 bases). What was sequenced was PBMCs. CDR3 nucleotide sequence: TGTGCCAGCAGCTCCTCCGGGAACCACAATGAGCAGTTCTTC. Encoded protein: CASSSSGNHNEQFF.